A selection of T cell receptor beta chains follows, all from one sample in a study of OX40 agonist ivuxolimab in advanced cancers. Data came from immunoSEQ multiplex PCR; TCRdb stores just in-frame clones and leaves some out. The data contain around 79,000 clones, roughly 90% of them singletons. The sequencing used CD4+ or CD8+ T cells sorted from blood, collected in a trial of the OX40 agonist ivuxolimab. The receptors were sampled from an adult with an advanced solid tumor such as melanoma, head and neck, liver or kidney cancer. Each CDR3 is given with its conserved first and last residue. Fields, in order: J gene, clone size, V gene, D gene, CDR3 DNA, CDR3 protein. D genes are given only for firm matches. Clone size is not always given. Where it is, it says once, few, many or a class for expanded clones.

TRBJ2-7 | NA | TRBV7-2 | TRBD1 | TGTGCCAGCAGCTTCGGACAGGGGGGAATGGGCGAGCAGTACTTC | CASSFGQGGMGEQYF
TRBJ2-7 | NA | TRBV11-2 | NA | TGTGCCAGCAGCTTAGGGGGGGCACCCTACGAGCAGTACTTC | CASSLGGAPYEQYF
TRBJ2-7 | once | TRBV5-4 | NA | TGTGCCAGCAGCTTGGATACGGGGGACTACGAGCAGTACTTC | CASSLDTGDYEQYF
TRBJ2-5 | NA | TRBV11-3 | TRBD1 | TGTGCCAGCAGCGCCGGACAGGGAAGCCAAGAGACCCAGTACTTC | CASSAGQGSQETQYF
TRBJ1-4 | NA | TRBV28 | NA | TGTGCCAGCCGCAATTTGGGAAAACTGTTTTTT | CASRNLGKLFF
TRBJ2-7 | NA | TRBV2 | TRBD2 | TGTGCCCAGACCTGGGCTAGCGGAAACGAGCAGTACTTC | CAQTWASGNEQYF
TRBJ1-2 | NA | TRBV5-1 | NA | TGCGCCAGCAGCTCCGACCCCTCTGGAGGGTATGGCTACACCTTC | CASSSDPSGGYGYTF
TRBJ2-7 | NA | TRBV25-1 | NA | TGTGCCAGCAGTCACTTATCGGGATCCTTGCGGGAGCAGTACTTC | CASSHLSGSLREQYF
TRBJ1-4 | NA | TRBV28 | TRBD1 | TGTGCCAGCCTCGTCGGGGAGGGACAGGGAGGGGAAAAACTGTTTTTT | CASLVGEGQGGEKLFF
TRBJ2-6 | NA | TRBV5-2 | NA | TGTACCAGAAAACATGACGGAGAGTACACAAGTCGGGCCAACGTCCTGACTTTC | CTRKHDGEYTSRANVLTF
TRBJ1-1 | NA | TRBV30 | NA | TGTGCCTGGAGTCGGGGACATTCGAACACTGAAGCTTTCTTT | CAWSRGHSNTEAFF
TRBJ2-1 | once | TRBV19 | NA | TGTGCCAGTAGTATCAGGGGCAGGGATGAGCAGTTCTTC | CASSIRGRDEQFF
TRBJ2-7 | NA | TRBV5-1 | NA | TGCGCCAGCAGCTTGGGGCCGTCCAACGAGCAGTACTTC | CASSLGPSNEQYF
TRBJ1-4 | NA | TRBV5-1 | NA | TGCGCCAGCAGATCCGCCAGGGAGACTAATGAAAAACTGTTTTTT | CASRSARETNEKLFF
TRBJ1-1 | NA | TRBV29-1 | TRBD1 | TGCAGCGTGACGGACAGGGGGGGCACTGAAGCTTTCTTT | CSVTDRGGTEAFF
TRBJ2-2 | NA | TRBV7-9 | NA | TGTGCCAGCAGCGCCACTTGGGGGACCGGGGAGCTGTTTTTT | CASSATWGTGELFF
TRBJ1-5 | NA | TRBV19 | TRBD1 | TGTGCCAGTAGTCGACAGGGAGGACAGCCCCAGCATTTT | CASSRQGGQPQHF
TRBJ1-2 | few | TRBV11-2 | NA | TGTGCCAGCAGCTCCCGCTCGACAGACTATGGCTACACCTTC | CASSSRSTDYGYTF
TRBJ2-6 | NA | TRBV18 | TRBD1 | TGTGCCAGCTCACCGTCGTATCCAGGGGGCCCTGGGGCCAACGTCCTGACTTTC | CASSPSYPGGPGANVLTF
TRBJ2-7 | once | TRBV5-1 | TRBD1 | TGCGCCAGCAGCGGGACAGGGGGCTACGAGCAGTACTTC | CASSGTGGYEQYF
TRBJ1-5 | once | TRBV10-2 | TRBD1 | TGCGCCAGCAGCGGACAGGGTAGCAATCAGCCCCAGCATTTT | CASSGQGSNQPQHF
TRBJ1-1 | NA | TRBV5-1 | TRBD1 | TGCGCCAGCAGCCCCGGGACAGCGAACACTGAAGCTTTCTTT | CASSPGTANTEAFF
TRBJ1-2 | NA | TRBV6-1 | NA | TGTGCCAGCAGTGAACCGACAGAGCTTCACGGTGGCTACACCTTC | CASSEPTELHGGYTF
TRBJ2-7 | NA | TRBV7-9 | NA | TGTGCCAGCACCGAGTCAGGGCGCCCCTACGAGCAGTACTTC | CASTESGRPYEQYF